A single sample is the source of the 24 T cell receptor beta chains below, sequenced in a study of spatial heterogeneity in lung cancer. Time point given: sample taken at primary tumor resection. TCRdb processed the 5' RACE reads anew with MiXCR; each CDR3 protein has one entry. The sample shows tens of thousands of distinct CDR3 sequences, 3% to 3.5% of them seen only once. The starting material was PBMCs, obtained at surgery. These receptors all stem from a female donor with early-stage non-small cell lung cancer.

This clonotype was counted at least ten times. J is TRBJ2-1 and V is TRBV7-8; no clear D. The V end lost 3 bases, the J end lost 8 bases, and 5 bases lay between the germline ends. Germline CDR1 is SGHVS and CDR2 is FQNEAQ. The CDR3 is made up of 11 amino acids. Here the CDR3 DNA reads TGTGCCAGCAGCTTTGGGGATGAGCAGTTCTTC. This codes for CASSFGDEQFF.

This clonotype was recorded many times. The chain has TRBV11-2 and TRBJ1-2; 7 bases agree with TRBD1. The CDR3 totals 19 residues. Germline CDR1 is SGHAT and CDR2 is FQNNGV. J was trimmed by 8 bases and V by 3 bases; bases with no gene match: 24. This CDR3 is CASSLGTILGTAFVKGYTF. The CDR3 DNA is TGTGCCAGCAGCTTGGGTACTATCCTCGGGACAGCTTTCGTAAAGGGCTACACCTTC.

This clonotype was recorded many times. The CDR3 spells CASSDSWRDTQYF. The CDR3 DNA reads as TGTGCCAGCAGTGACTCGTGGAGGGATACGCAGTATTTT. The chain joins TRBV6-4 to TRBJ2-3; possible D gene TRBD2, 5 bases. CDR3 size: 13 residues. V was clipped by 0 bases and J by 6 bases, with 7 bases between them. The V gene's germline CDR1 is MRHNA and CDR2 SNTAGT.

This clonotype was seen at least ten times. This chain uses TRBV4-2 with TRBJ2-1, with TRBD2 matching over 10 bases. This CDR3 region has 16 residues. Germline V gives CDR1 LGHNA, CDR2 YNFKEQ. Unmatched junction bases numbered 6, after V lost 3 bases and J lost 4 bases. The DNA of the CDR3 is TGTGCCAGCAGCCAGCTAGCGGGAGTTGGATACAATGAGCAGTTCTTC. Its protein is CASSQLAGVGYNEQFF.

Many counts were recorded for this clonotype. The chain employs TRBV5-1 and TRBJ2-7; D is ambiguous. Trimming shortened V by 0 bases and J by 5 bases, and 15 bases separated the two germline ends. This CDR3 is built from 15 residues. Germline lookup yields CDR1 SGHRS and CDR2 YFSETQ. The CDR3 DNA reads TGCGCCAGCAGCTTGGGTCCTCCACAGCTTAACGAGCAGTACTTC. Translation: CASSLGPPQLNEQYF.

This clonotype has ten or more counts. V usage is TRBV6-2 or TRBV6-3 and J usage is TRBJ1-5; 9 positions agree with TRBD1. The CDR3 consists of 18 residues. J lost 0 bases, V lost 4 bases, and 10 bases had no gene match. Germline V gene lookup returns CDR1 MNHEY and CDR2 SVGEGT. The CDR3 DNA follows: TGTGCCAGCAGTTCCCCGGGACAGGGATTATATAGCAATCAGCCCCAGCATTTT. It specifies CASSSPGQGLYSNQPQHF.

This clonotype was detected only a few times. The chain uses TRBV6-1 and TRBJ2-7, with 8 bases fitting TRBD1. V lost 4 bases and J lost 3; bases outside the gene matches: 2. There are 13 residues in the CDR3. The germline V gene encodes CDR1 MNHNS and CDR2 SASEGT. CDR3 sequence (DNA): TGTGCCAGCAGTGGGACAGGGAACTACGAGCAGTACTTC. This translates into CASSGTGNYEQYF.

This clonotype was seen at least ten times. The rearrangement joins TRBV28 to TRBJ1-1; 7 bases align to TRBD1. The CDR3 has 14 amino acids. The J segment lost 4 bases and the V segment lost 7 bases, leaving 9 bases of the junction unmatched. CDR1 is MDHEN, CDR2 SYDVKM, per germline. CDR3 in amino acids: CASNLGGAGTEAFF. The CDR3 DNA follows: TGTGCCAGCAACTTAGGGGGCGCGGGCACTGAAGCTTTCTTT.

This clonotype was seen at least ten times. The chain has TRBV5-4 and TRBJ2-5, with TRBD1 matching 7 bases. The length of the CDR3 is 14 residues. Germline V gene sequence: CDR1 SGHNT, CDR2 YYREEE (reference sequence). J lost 5 bases, V lost 0 bases, and 4 bases had no gene match. The CDR3 spells CASSLVGGAETQYF. The CDR3 DNA reads as TGTGCCAGCAGCTTGGTAGGGGGCGCGGAGACCCAGTACTTC.

The table lists this clonotype with many counts. V usage is TRBV6-2 or TRBV6-3 and J usage is TRBJ2-1, with 10 bases that match TRBD2. Trimming cost V 1 base and J 2 bases; bases outside gene matches: 2. This CDR3 is built from 16 residues. Per germline, CDR1 MNHEY and CDR2 SVGEGT. The CDR3 bases are TGTGCCAGCAGTTACTTGACTAGCGGGCCCTACAATGAGCAGTTCTTC. Protein sequence: CASSYLTSGPYNEQFF.

This clonotype has ten or more counts. The rearrangement uses TRBV28 and TRBJ2-4; 12 bases are shared with TRBD1. The CDR3 has 14 amino acids. Germline CDR1 reads MDHEN; CDR2 reads SYDVKM. Trimming took 4 bases from V and 7 from J; bases not matched to a gene: 2. CDR3 residues: CASSYGTGGNIQYF. CDR3 DNA sequence: TGTGCCAGCAGTTACGGGACAGGGGGCAACATTCAGTACTTC.

This clonotype was observed at least ten times. The chain joins TRBV9 to TRBJ1-6, with 9 bases fitting TRBD1. V gave up 4 bases and J gave up 8 bases; unmatched junction bases: 4. Germline V gene lookup returns CDR1 SGDLS and CDR2 YYNGEE. CDR3 length equals 14 residues. The CDR3 region has the DNA TGTGCCAGCAGCCTAAGGGACAGGGATTCACCCCTCCACTTT. Amino acid sequence: CASSLRDRDSPLHF. Full variable domain (missing parts from reference TRBV9 and TRBJ1-6): DSGVTQTPKHLITATGQRVTLRCSPRSGDLSVYWYQQSLDQGLQFLIQYYNGEERAKGNILERFSAQQFPDLHSELNLSSLELGDSALYFCASSLRDRDSPLHFGNGTRLTVT.

This clonotype is judged large (0.1 to 1%). The chain uses TRBV28 and TRBJ2-7; D ambiguous. V was trimmed by 5 bases and J by 2 bases, leaving 7 bases between them. There are 12 residues in the CDR3. Looked up from germline, CDR1 is MDHEN and CDR2 is SYDVKM. The DNA of the CDR3 is TGTGCCAGCAGTCCCCCCGCCTACGAGCAGTACTTC. Residues: CASSPPAYEQYF.

This clonotype was recorded many times. The CDR3, as DNA: TGTGCCAGCAGTTACACACGGACTAGCGGGAGGCGCACAGATACGCAGTATTTT. It codes for CASSYTRTSGRRTDTQYF. The chain combines TRBV6-2 or TRBV6-3 with TRBJ2-3; 14 bases fit TRBD2. The CDR3 has 18 residues. Germline V gives CDR1 MNHEY, CDR2 SVGEGT. V shed 2 bases, J shed 1 base, and the junction held 5 bases outside the gene matches.

This clonotype was observed at least ten times. The chain combines TRBV12-3 or TRBV12-4 with TRBJ2-4; the D gene is possibly TRBD2 (5 bases). Trimming cost V 5 bases and J 1 base, with 12 bases left between them. The CDR3 length is 15 residues. The CDR3 coding sequence is TGTGCCAGCAGTCCCCGGGGTAGGGCCAAAAACATTCAGTACTTC. Residues: CASSPRGRAKNIQYF.

This clonotype was recorded at least ten times. J is TRBJ2-5 and V is TRBV9; TRBD2 matches 11 bases. The J segment lost 5 bases and the V segment lost 0 bases, leaving 9 bases of the junction unmatched. The CDR3 spans 17 residues. Germline CDR1 SGDLS, CDR2 YYNGEE. CDR3 sequence reads: CASSVASGRPPGETQYF. The CDR3 bases are TGTGCCAGCAGCGTAGCTAGCGGGAGGCCCCCGGGCGAGACCCAGTACTTC.

This clonotype was seen many times. The gene calls are TRBV6-2 or TRBV6-3 and TRBJ2-3, with D uncertain. The CDR3 covers 13 residues. Germline V gene lookup returns CDR1 MNHEY and CDR2 SVGEGT. V gave up 2 bases and J gave up 4 bases, with 7 bases separating them. This CDR3 reads CASSYLSPDTQYF. The CDR3 DNA reads as TGTGCCAGCAGTTACCTTAGTCCAGATACGCAGTATTTT.

This clonotype came up many times. The rearrangement joins TRBV29-1 to TRBJ2-3; no firm D call. Germline CDR1 and CDR2: SQVTM and ANQGSEA. The CDR3 is 12 amino acids. Here the CDR3 reads CSDDGATDTQYF. The CDR3 DNA is TGCAGTGACGACGGAGCCACAGATACGCAGTATTTT.

Comment on this clonotype: A read error is possible here, since a much larger clone lies one base away. This chain links TRBV7-9 with TRBJ1-2; maybe TRBD1 (5 bases). Germline V CDR1 and CDR2: SEHNR, FQNEAQ (reference sequence). This CDR3 spans 15 amino acids. Trimming left V 5 bases short and J 3 bases short, with 16 bases between. The CDR3 region is CASSLVALGDYGYTF. CDR3 sequence (DNA): TGTGCCAGCAGCCTGGTGGCACTGGGGGACTATGGCTACACCTTC.

Ten or more counts support this clonotype. The chain uses TRBV7-2 and TRBJ2-7, with 9 bases that match TRBD2. The V gene's germline CDR1 is SGHTA and CDR2 FQGNSA. The V gene end was trimmed by 5 bases and the J gene end by 5 bases; junction bases not matched to a gene: 10. The CDR3 covers 15 residues. The CDR3, as DNA: TGTGCCAGCAGCCCCTCCGGGACTAGCACCCACGAGCAGTACTTC. This translates into CASSPSGTSTHEQYF. Looking up the rest from reference TRBV7-2 and TRBJ2-7 gives the full variable domain: GAGVSQSPSNKVTEKGKDVELRCDPISGHTALYWYRQSLGQGLEFLIYFQGNSAPDKSGLPSDRFSAERTGGSVSTLTIQRTQQEDSAVYLCASSPSGTSTHEQYFGPGTRLTVT.

This clonotype has at least ten counts. J is TRBJ1-1 and V is TRBV3-1; D uncertain. The CDR3 totals 16 residues. Germline CDR1 is LGHDT and CDR2 is YNNKEL (reference sequence). V dropped 1 base and J dropped 5 bases, with 17 bases sitting between them. In nucleotides, the CDR3 is TGTGCCAGCAGCCAAGCCAATCGGGGAGTACGGACTGAAGCTTTCTTT. Protein product: CASSQANRGVRTEAFF.

This clonotype was detected many times. This chain links TRBV6-2 or TRBV6-3 with TRBJ2-3, with D unclear. The V and J ends lost 2 bases and 2 bases respectively, with 2 bases between them. CDR3 length: 12 residues. Looked up from germline, CDR1 is MNHEY and CDR2 is SVGEGT. The CDR3 DNA reads as TGTGCCAGCAGTTACAACACAGATACGCAGTATTTT. Translation: CASSYNTDTQYF.

This clonotype came up many times. The chain combines TRBV7-2 with TRBJ2-7, with 8 positions matching TRBD1. Germline lookup yields CDR1 SGHTA and CDR2 FQGNSA. The CDR3 loop spans 13 amino acids. Unmatched junction bases numbered 2, after V lost 4 bases and J lost 3 bases. As DNA, the CDR3 is TGTGCCAGCAGCTGGACAGGGTACTACGAGCAGTACTTC. Translation gives CASSWTGYYEQYF.

This clonotype was recorded at least ten times. The rearrangement uses TRBV5-1 and TRBJ1-1; TRBD1 might be the D (5 bases). This CDR3 contains 13 residues. Trimming left V 4 bases short and J 7 bases short, with 14 bases between. CDR1 and CDR2 from the germline V gene are SGHRS and YFSETQ. This chain's CDR3 is CASSHGVQDEAFF. The CDR3 DNA is TGCGCCAGCAGCCACGGGGTACAGGATGAAGCTTTCTTT.